Included here is one T cell receptor (beta chain) sequence, with context. Its antigen is unidentified. Study-wide results and limits: Tumor Tregs overlapped most with tumor, then blood, naive CD4+ cells. The TCR gene usage of tumor memory CD4+ T cells clustered together with blood and lymph node memory CD4+ cells and with lymph node naive CD4+ cells.

In TCRdb, the 5' RACE reads were re-called with MiXCR into one record per CDR3 protein. Of more than 45,000 distinct CDR3 sequences listed, around 28% are singletons. Memory CD4+ T cells were sorted as CD4+CD45RO+CD25- cells. The V gene lost 4 bases and the J gene lost 7 bases, with 11 bases spanning the gap. This CDR3 comprises 13 residues. The germline gives CDR1 LGHNA, CDR2 YNFKEQ. The receptor comes from a female donor with breast cancer. The source material was tumor-infiltrating memory CD4+ T cells sorted from the breast tumor. Subset given: memory CD4+ T cells, CD4+CD45RO+CD25-. The J gene is TRBJ2-1, the V gene TRBV4-2, with no clear D. CDR3: CASSPLPENEQFF. In DNA form, the CDR3 reads TGTGCCAGCAGCCCGCTGCCAGAGAATGAGCAGTTCTTC.